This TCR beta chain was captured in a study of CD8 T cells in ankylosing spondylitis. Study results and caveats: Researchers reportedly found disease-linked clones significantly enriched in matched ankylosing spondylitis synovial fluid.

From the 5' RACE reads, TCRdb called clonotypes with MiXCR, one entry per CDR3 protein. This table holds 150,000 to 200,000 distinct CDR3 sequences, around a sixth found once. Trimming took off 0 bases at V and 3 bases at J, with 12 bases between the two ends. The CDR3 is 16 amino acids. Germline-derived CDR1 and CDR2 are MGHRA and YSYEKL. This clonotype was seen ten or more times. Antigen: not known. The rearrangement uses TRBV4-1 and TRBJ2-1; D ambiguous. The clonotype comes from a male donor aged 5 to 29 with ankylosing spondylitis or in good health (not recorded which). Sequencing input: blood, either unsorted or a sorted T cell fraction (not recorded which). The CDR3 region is CASSQDGEKVYNEQFF. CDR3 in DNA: TGCGCCAGCAGCCAAGATGGAGAAAAAGTCTACAATGAGCAGTTCTTC.